Listed below are T cell receptor beta chains from one sample, sequenced in a study of cytomegalovirus exposure and HLA in healthy donors. Sequencing was performed with immunoSEQ multiplex PCR; in TCRdb, only in-frame clones are kept and a portion is missing. The profile covers under 250,000 clones, with about three quarters appearing a single time and about 2% taken by the ten largest. Specimen: PBMCs. The source of these receptors is a male donor in good health and CMV-seronegative. CDR3s include the opening cysteine and the closing phenylalanine or tryptophan. The D gene is left open where the match is weak. Only some rows state a clone size, as once, few, many or a class for expanded clones.

TRBJ2-2	NA	TRBV19	NA	CASSISQGYTGELFF	TGTGCCAGTAGTATATCTCAGGGGTACACCGGGGAGCTGTTTTTT
TRBJ1-2	NA	TRBV19	NA	CASSIRGIRGYTF	TGTGCCAGTAGTATTCGAGGGATACGAGGCTACACCTTC
TRBJ2-1	NA	TRBV19	TRBD2	CASSFSGGTVNEQFF	TGTGCCAGTAGTTTTAGCGGGGGGACGGTCAATGAGCAGTTCTTC
TRBJ2-7	NA	TRBV7-3	NA	CASSSYRAPYEQYF	TGTGCCAGCAGCTCATACAGGGCCCCCTACGAGCAGTACTTC
TRBJ1-1	few	TRBV19	TRBD1	CASRPRTGGSTEAFF	TGTGCCAGTAGACCCAGGACAGGGGGCTCGACTGAAGCTTTCTTT
TRBJ2-2	NA	TRBV9	NA	CASSVVGAGELFF	TGTGCCAGCAGCGTAGTGGGGGCGGGGGAGCTGTTTTTT
TRBJ2-6	NA	TRBV7-2	TRBD1	CASSPGATGWGANVLTF	TGTGCCAGCAGCCCCGGGGCGACAGGGTGGGGGGCCAACGTCCTGACTTTC
TRBJ2-7	NA	TRBV27	NA	CASSFRLAYEQYF	TGTGCCAGCAGTTTCAGACTAGCCTACGAGCAGTACTTC
TRBJ2-3	NA	TRBV9	TRBD2	CASSVGDSGRATDTQYF	TGTGCCAGCAGCGTAGGTGATAGCGGGAGAGCTACAGATACGCAGTATTTT
TRBJ1-1	NA	TRBV5-1	NA	CASSLLGDEAFF	TGCGCCAGCAGCTTGCTAGGGGATGAAGCTTTCTTT
TRBJ2-6	NA	TRBV5-4	TRBD1	CASSPGTGASGANVLTF	TGTGCCAGCAGCCCCGGGACAGGGGCCTCTGGGGCCAACGTCCTGACTTTC
TRBJ1-3	NA	TRBV5-1	NA	CASSLGGGSGNTIYF	TGCGCCAGCAGCTTGGGAGGGGGCTCTGGAAACACCATATATTTT
TRBJ2-2	NA	TRBV9	NA	CASSVAGDVSGELFF	TGTGCCAGCAGCGTAGCGGGAGACGTTTCCGGGGAGCTGTTTTTT
TRBJ2-3	few	TRBV11-3	TRBD2	CASSPGGGSTDTQYF	TGTGCCAGCAGCCCCGGCGGGGGGAGCACAGATACGCAGTATTTT
TRBJ2-7	NA	TRBV5-6	NA	CASSNGGYEQYF	TGTGCCAGCAGCAACGGCGGCTACGAGCAGTACTTC
TRBJ2-5	NA	TRBV11-3	NA	CASSLMGGGQETQYF	TGTGCCAGCAGCTTAATGGGGGGTGGCCAAGAGACCCAGTACTTC
TRBJ2-7	NA	TRBV6-1	NA	CASSEALVAYEQYF	TGTGCCAGCAGTGAAGCCTTAGTTGCCTACGAGCAGTACTTC
TRBJ2-3	once	TRBV5-1	TRBD1	CASSRDRVTDTQYF	TGCGCCAGCAGCCGGGACAGAGTCACAGATACGCAGTATTTT
TRBJ1-1	NA	TRBV5-1	TRBD1	CASSHLTGGNTEAFF	TGCGCCAGCAGCCACTTGACAGGGGGGAACACTGAAGCTTTCTTT
TRBJ2-2	NA	TRBV29-1	NA	CSVEGPGGELFF	TGCAGCGTTGAAGGTCCGGGCGGGGAGCTGTTTTTT
TRBJ1-2	NA	TRBV7-3	NA	CASSSEGTWGGGYTF	TGTGCCAGCAGCAGTGAAGGGACCTGGGGGGGTGGCTACACCTTC
TRBJ1-4	few	TRBV6-6	TRBD1	CASSRTGESEKLFF	TGTGCCAGCAGCCGGACAGGGGAGAGCGAAAAACTGTTTTTT
TRBJ2-3	once	TRBV27	NA	CASSLRFNTDTQYF	TGTGCCAGCAGCCTCAGGTTTAACACAGATACGCAGTATTTT
TRBJ1-1	once	TRBV7-9	TRBD1	CSSSLAGRGQGGTEAFF	TGTTCCAGCAGCTTAGCGGGTAGGGGACAGGGGGGAACTGAAGCTTTCTTT
TRBJ2-5	NA	TRBV28	NA	CASRAGVWETQYF	TGTGCCAGCAGGGCAGGGGTTTGGGAGACCCAGTACTTC
TRBJ2-7	NA	TRBV6-5	NA	CASSYSRGLPYEQYF	TGTGCCAGCAGTTACTCCCGGGGACTCCCCTACGAGCAGTACTTC
TRBJ2-2	few	TRBV7-9	TRBD1	CASSSHRDSNTGELFF	TGTGCCAGCAGCTCCCACCGGGACAGCAACACCGGGGAGCTGTTTTTT
TRBJ1-1	NA	TRBV7-3	NA	CASSVSGVPETEAFF	TGTGCCAGCAGCGTCTCAGGGGTTCCTGAGACTGAAGCTTTCTTT
TRBJ1-1	once	TRBV9	NA	CASSVVKGSMNTEAFF	TGTGCCAGCAGCGTAGTCAAGGGGTCCATGAACACTGAAGCTTTCTTT
TRBJ1-1	NA	TRBV9	NA	CASSVEVRSEAFF	TGTGCCAGCAGCGTAGAGGTGCGGTCTGAAGCTTTCTTT
TRBJ1-5	NA	TRBV5-6	TRBD1	CASSATGTGGNQPQHF	TGTGCCAGCAGCGCAACCGGGACAGGGGGCAATCAGCCCCAGCATTTT
TRBJ1-5	NA	TRBV6-6	NA	CASTQGAGHINQPQHF	TGTGCCAGCACCCAAGGTGCAGGCCACATCAATCAGCCCCAGCATTTT
TRBJ2-3	NA	TRBV5-1	NA	CASSLAGQSTDTQYF	TGCGCCAGCAGCTTGGCTGGACAGAGCACAGATACGCAGTATTTT
TRBJ2-7	NA	TRBV10-3	TRBD1	CAIMGPGGIYEQYF	TGTGCCATCATGGGGCCAGGGGGAATCTACGAGCAGTACTTC
TRBJ2-3	NA	TRBV6-5	NA	CASRFRKSTDTQYF	TGTGCCAGCAGGTTCAGGAAAAGCACAGATACGCAGTATTTT
TRBJ2-7	NA	TRBV10-3	NA	CAISESAGNTYEQYF	TGTGCCATCAGTGAGTCCGCAGGGAATACCTACGAGCAGTACTTC
TRBJ2-3	NA	TRBV2	TRBD2	CASSEPSSGGSTDTQYF	TGTGCCAGCAGTGAACCGTCTAGCGGGGGGAGCACAGATACGCAGTATTTT
TRBJ1-2	NA	TRBV28	NA	CASSLPDSYGYTF	TGTGCCAGCAGTTTACCGGACAGCTATGGCTACACCTTC
TRBJ2-1	NA	TRBV27	TRBD2	CASSSLAGYNEQFF	TGTGCCAGCAGTTCCCTAGCGGGATACAATGAGCAGTTCTTC
TRBJ1-5	NA	TRBV7-2	NA	CASSYIQGGQPQHF	TGTGCCAGCAGCTACATACAGGGCGGTCAGCCCCAGCATTTT
TRBJ2-6	NA	TRBV5-4	TRBD1	CASSRFRGLGSGANVLTF	TGTGCCAGCAGCCGTTTCAGGGGGCTAGGCTCTGGGGCCAACGTCCTGACTTTC
TRBJ2-5	NA	TRBV25-1	TRBD2	CASSEWSSGGETQYF	TGTGCCAGCAGTGAATGGAGTAGCGGGGGAGAGACCCAGTACTTC
TRBJ2-3	NA	TRBV7-2	TRBD2	CASSLGLAGGLDTQYF	TGTGCCAGCAGCTTAGGACTAGCGGGAGGACTGGATACGCAGTATTTT
TRBJ2-2	NA	TRBV5-1	TRBD1	CASSSVRGRAPNTGELFF	TGCGCCAGCAGCTCTGTCAGGGGGCGGGCCCCGAACACCGGGGAGCTGTTTTTT
TRBJ1-2	NA	TRBV5-6	NA	CASSSTGQPANYGYTF	TGTGCCAGCAGCTCGACCGGACAGCCTGCTAACTATGGCTACACCTTC
TRBJ1-2	NA	TRBV28	NA	CASCQQASVAGYTF	TGTGCCAGCTGTCAACAGGCTTCAGTCGCTGGCTACACCTTC
TRBJ1-1	NA	TRBV6-6	NA	CASTPLRGGNTEAFF	TGTGCCAGCACCCCCCTACGAGGCGGGAACACTGAAGCTTTCTTT
TRBJ2-3	NA	TRBV9	NA	CASSGLGGSDTQYF	TGTGCCAGCTCAGGACTAGGGGGATCAGATACGCAGTATTTT
TRBJ2-4	NA	TRBV6-5	NA	CASSYSRAKNVQYF	TGTGCCAGCAGTTACTCCCGCGCCAAAAACGTTCAGTACTTC
TRBJ2-5	NA	TRBV7-2	NA	CASSSRGGTQYF	TGTGCCAGCAGCTCTAGGGGGGGGACCCAGTACTTC
TRBJ2-3	NA	TRBV2	TRBD2	CASRQSGVIGDTQYF	TGTGCCAGCAGGCAGAGCGGGGTGATTGGCGATACGCAGTATTTT
TRBJ1-5	NA	TRBV6-5	NA	CASSYGPGEFNQPQHF	TGTGCCAGCAGTTACGGGCCAGGGGAGTTCAATCAGCCCCAGCATTTT
TRBJ2-3	NA	TRBV5-1	NA	CASSLLTDSYTQYF	TGCGCCAGCAGCCTCCTGACTGATTCATATACGCAGTATTTT
TRBJ2-7	NA	TRBV7-9	NA	CASSSPLDSTYEQYF	TGTGCCAGCAGTAGCCCCCTCGACAGTACCTACGAGCAGTACTTC